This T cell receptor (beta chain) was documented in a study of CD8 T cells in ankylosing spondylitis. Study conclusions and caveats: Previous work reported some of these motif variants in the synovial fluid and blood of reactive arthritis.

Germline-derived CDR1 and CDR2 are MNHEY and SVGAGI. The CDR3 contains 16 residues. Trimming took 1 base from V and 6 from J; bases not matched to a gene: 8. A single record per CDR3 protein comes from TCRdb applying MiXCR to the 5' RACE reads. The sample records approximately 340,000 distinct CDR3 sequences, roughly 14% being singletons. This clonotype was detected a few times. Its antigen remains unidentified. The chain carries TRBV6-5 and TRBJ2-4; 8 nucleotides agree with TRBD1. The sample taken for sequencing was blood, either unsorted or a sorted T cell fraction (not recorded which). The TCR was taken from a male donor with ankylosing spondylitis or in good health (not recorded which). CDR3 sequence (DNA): TGTGCCAGCAGTTACTATAGGGCAGGGGGCTTAAACATTCAGTACTTC. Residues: CASSYYRAGGLNIQYF.